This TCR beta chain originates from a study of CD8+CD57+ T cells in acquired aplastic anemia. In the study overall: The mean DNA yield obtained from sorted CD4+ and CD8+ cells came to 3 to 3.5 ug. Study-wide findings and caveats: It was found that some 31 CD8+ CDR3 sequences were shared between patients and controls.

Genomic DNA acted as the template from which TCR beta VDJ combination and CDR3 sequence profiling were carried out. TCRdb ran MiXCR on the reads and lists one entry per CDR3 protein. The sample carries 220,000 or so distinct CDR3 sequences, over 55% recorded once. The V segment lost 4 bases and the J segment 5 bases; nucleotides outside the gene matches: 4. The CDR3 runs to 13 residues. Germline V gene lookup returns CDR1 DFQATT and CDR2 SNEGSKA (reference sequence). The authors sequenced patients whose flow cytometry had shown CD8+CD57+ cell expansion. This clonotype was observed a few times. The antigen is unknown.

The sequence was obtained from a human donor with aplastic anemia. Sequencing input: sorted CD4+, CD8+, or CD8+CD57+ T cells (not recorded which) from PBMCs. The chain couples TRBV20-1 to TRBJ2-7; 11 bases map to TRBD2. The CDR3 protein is CSAKGLAEHEQYF. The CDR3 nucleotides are TGCAGTGCTAAGGGACTAGCGGAACACGAGCAGTACTTC.